This TCR beta chain was sequenced in a study of vaccination effects on CD4 cells after COVID-19. About the study: Sampling occurred a median 72 days post second dose, range 14 to 241. The study, taken as a whole, reports: Cross-reactivity toward common cold coronaviruses was confined to only 1 of 255 vaccine-induced clones in healthy vaccinees. Clones from infection and from vaccination both contracted markedly late after vaccination.

Germline V gives CDR1 SNHLY, CDR2 FYNNEI. The V segment lost 6 bases and the J segment 5 bases; nucleotides outside the gene matches: 9. This CDR3 contains 15 residues. The data were produced by immunoSEQ multiplex PCR, yet TCRdb's version contains in-frame clones alone and is incomplete. The sample carries tens of thousands of clones, around 70% recorded once. This clone appeared once. Its antigen remains unidentified. A 10-day culture period preceded the isolation of CD4+ T cells. As their vaccination, participants received two doses of either BNT162b2 or mRNA-1273. Each vaccine recipient was nucleocapsid antibody negative and had no prior SARS-CoV-2 infection.

Sequencing was performed on CD4+ T cells from PBMCs cultured without peptide, taken after COVID-19 vaccination. This receptor was obtained from a human donor who received a COVID-19 vaccine. V gene TRBV2 combines with J gene TRBJ2-3; 9 bases align to TRBD1. The CDR3 here is CASRRDRVVQDTQYF. The CDR3 region has the DNA TGTGCCAGCAGGAGGGACAGGGTTGTTCAAGATACGCAGTATTTT.